This T cell receptor beta chain was profiled in a study of identical twins. Concerning this clonotype itself: Its antigen remains unidentified.

Findings and limits, study-wide: Out-of-frame sharing of TCR alpha in monozygotic twins was underestimated by models.

One entry per CDR3 protein, called by TCRdb with MiXCR from the 5' RACE reads. This sample has hundreds of thousands of distinct CDR3 sequences, with about 20% found just once. The CDR3 covers 17 residues. CDR1 DFQATT and CDR2 SNEGSKA come from the germline V gene (reference sequence). V was pared by 1 base and J by 5 bases, with 15 bases of the junction left unmatched. These data were likewise used in another study, on T cells expressing NK-cell markers.

The chain couples TRBV20-1 to TRBJ2-3, with TRBD2 identical over 7 bases. The receptor comes from a woman younger than 35 in good health. The specimen sequenced was PBMCs. Here the CDR3 DNA reads TGCAGTGCTAGAGCCGCGACGGCAGGGCGGGAGCGAGATACGCAGTATTTT. It translates to CSARAATAGRERDTQYF.